This T cell receptor beta chain was captured by sequencing in a study of identical twins. Study-wide results and limits: Out-of-frame TCR alpha sharing observed in monozygotic twins exceeded model estimates. Partial confounding of zero-insertion analyses by invariant MAIT and iNKT cells was possible. Those out-of-frame alpha sequences shared by twins showed an excess of low generation probability. Beta out-of-frame sequences displayed a weaker excess of sharing between twins.

This clonotype was found many times. What it binds is not known. CDR1 is KGHSH, CDR2 LQKENI, per germline. The CDR3 totals 15 residues. Trimming removed 2 bases from V and 5 bases from J; junction bases left unmatched: 7. TCRdb reprocessed the 5' RACE reads via MiXCR and lists one record per CDR3 protein. This table has approximately 150,000 distinct CDR3 sequences, around 3.6% appearing once. V gene TRBV18 combines with J gene TRBJ2-3; 7 bases fit TRBD1. The clonotype comes from a man aged 18 to 30 in good health. The sample was memory T cells sorted from blood. The CDR3 nucleotides are TGTGCCAGCTCACCAGGCCGGACAGGCATAGATACGCAGTATTTT. Its protein is CASSPGRTGIDTQYF.